The 5 T cell receptor beta chains in this list originate from one sample, sequenced in a study of blood T cells in healthy people across ages. With a J-beta primer mix and a sample-barcoded 5' primer, a second PCR ran 7 to 11 cycles. TCRdb re-called the 5' RACE reads with MiXCR, one entry per CDR3 protein. The sample gives a few hundred thousand distinct CDR3 sequences, about a quarter of which show up once; about 3.3% is in the top ten. This sample also appeared in a second study, on T cells of mothers and their children.

Source material: blood. All receptors come from a boy between 2 and 15 years old in good health.

The J gene is TRBJ2-2, the V gene TRBV7-3, with TRBD2 matching 14 bases. Germline V gives CDR1 SGHTA, CDR2 FQGTGA. This CDR3 spans 19 amino acids. V gave up 5 bases and J gave up 1 base; unmatched junction bases: 9. CDR3 coding DNA: TGTGCCAGCAGCCAACTACCGGGACTAGCGGGAGTGAACACCGGGGAGCTGTTTTTT. Amino acid sequence: CASSQLPGLAGVNTGELFF.

This clonotype came up a few times. The CDR3 bases are TGTGCCAGCAGCCCAAGGAGGGCCCCCAACACCGGGGAGCTGTTTTTT. Translated, it gives CASSPRRAPNTGELFF. This chain links TRBV11-2 with TRBJ2-2; D might be TRBD2 (6 bases). The V end lost 5 bases, the J end lost 2 bases, and 15 bases lay between the germline ends. The CDR3 is made up of 16 amino acids. CDR1 is SGHAT and CDR2 is FQNNGV in the germline V gene.

As for this clonotype: Sequence at one end of the junction differs from germline and may be a read error. CDR3 DNA: TGTGCCAGCAACGTAGGGACTAGCGGGAGATCGGATGAGCAGTTCTTC. Translating it yields CASNVGTSGRSDEQFF. The chain is built from TRBV9 and TRBJ2-1, with TRBD2 identical over 14 bases. Germline CDR1 and CDR2: SGDLS and YYNGEE. The length of the CDR3 is 16 residues.

V and J are TRBV7-9 and TRBJ2-1; either TRBD1 or TRBD2 may fit D (5 bases each). Per the germline V gene, CDR1 is SEHNR and CDR2 is FQNEAQ (reference sequence). The V end lost 2 bases, the J end lost 2 bases, and 16 bases lay between the germline ends. CDR3 length equals 17 residues. Here the CDR3 DNA reads TGTGCCAGCAGCTTATTGGCCCGGGGACCCACCTACAATGAGCAGTTCTTC. Its translation is CASSLLARGPTYNEQFF.

V gene TRBV7-8 combines with J gene TRBJ2-7, with 11 bases that match TRBD2. The CDR3 covers 15 residues. Germline CDR1 reads SGHVS; CDR2 reads FQNEAQ. V shed 4 bases and J 4 bases; nucleotides not matched to a gene: 6. CDR3 in DNA: TGTGCCAGCAGCTACGACGGGACTAGCGGATACGAGCAGTACTTC. Translated: CASSYDGTSGYEQYF.